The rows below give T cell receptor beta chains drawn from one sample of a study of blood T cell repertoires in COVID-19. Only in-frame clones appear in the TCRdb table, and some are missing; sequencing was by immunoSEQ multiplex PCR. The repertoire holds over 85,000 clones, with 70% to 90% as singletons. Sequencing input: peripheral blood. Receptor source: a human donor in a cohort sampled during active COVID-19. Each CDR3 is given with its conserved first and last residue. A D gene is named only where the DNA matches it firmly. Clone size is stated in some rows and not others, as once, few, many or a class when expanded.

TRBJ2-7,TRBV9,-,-,TGTGCCAGCAGCGCCCGAACGGACAGCGAAACCTACGAGCAGTACTTC,CASSARTDSETYEQYF
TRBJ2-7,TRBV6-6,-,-,TGTGCCAGCAGTTATCAGGAGGGGTTGTCCGAGCAGTACTTC,CASSYQEGLSEQYF
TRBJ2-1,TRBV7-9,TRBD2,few,TGTGCCAGCAGTCCGACTAGCGGGACTATAAATGAGCAGTTCTTC,CASSPTSGTINEQFF
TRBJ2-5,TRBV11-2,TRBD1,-,TGTGCCAGCAGCTCGACAGGGGGCTATGGAGAGACCCAGTACTTC,CASSSTGGYGETQYF
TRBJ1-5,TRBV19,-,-,TGTGCCAGTAGTATCCTGGGAGTTAATCAGCCCCAGCATTTT,CASSILGVNQPQHF
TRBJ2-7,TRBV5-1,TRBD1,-,TGCGCCAGCAGCTCCACCGGGACAGGGGGCTACGAGCAGTACTTC,CASSSTGTGGYEQYF
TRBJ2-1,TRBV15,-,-,TGTGCCACCAGCGGGGCTAGCGCGTACAATGAGCAGTTCTTC,CATSGASAYNEQFF
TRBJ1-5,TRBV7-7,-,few,TGTGCTAGCAGCCCGGTAGGAGGGGAAGATCAGCCCCAGCATTTT,CASSPVGGEDQPQHF
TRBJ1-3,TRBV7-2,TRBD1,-,TGTGCCAGCAGCCACCGGACAGGGGCAGGAAACACCATATATTTT,CASSHRTGAGNTIYF
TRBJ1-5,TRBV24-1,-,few,TGTGCCACCAGTGACGCTGGACAGTACAATCAGCCCCAGCATTTT,CATSDAGQYNQPQHF
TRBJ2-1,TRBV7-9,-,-,TGTGCCAGCAGCTTAGACAGTATCAATGAGCAGTTCTTC,CASSLDSINEQFF
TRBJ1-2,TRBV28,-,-,TGTGCCAGCAGTCTCGAGTTTTTTGGCTACACCTTC,CASSLEFFGYTF
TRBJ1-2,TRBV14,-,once,TGTGCCAGCAGTCAAGCGGGGTCCGATGGCTACACCTTC,CASSQAGSDGYTF
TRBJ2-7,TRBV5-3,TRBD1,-,TGTGCCAGAAGCTCGCCGAGGGACAGCTCCTACGAGCAGTACTTC,CARSSPRDSSYEQYF
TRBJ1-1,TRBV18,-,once,TGTGCCAGCACATCCCAGGGCCTGAACACTGAAGCTTTCTTT,CASTSQGLNTEAFF
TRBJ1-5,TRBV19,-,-,TGTGCCAGTAGTGTAAAATATAGCAATCAGCCCCAGCATTTT,CASSVKYSNQPQHF
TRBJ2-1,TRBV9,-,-,TGTGCCAGCAGCGTGGGGAAACCGGGACTCCACTACAATGAGCAGTTCTTC,CASSVGKPGLHYNEQFF
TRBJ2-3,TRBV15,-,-,TGTGCCACCAGCAGAGTGGCGGGTCTCACAGATACGCAGTATTTT,CATSRVAGLTDTQYF
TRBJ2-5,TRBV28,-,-,TGTGCCAGCAGTTTTGGGCCCGTCTACCAAGAGACCCAGTACTTC,CASSFGPVYQETQYF
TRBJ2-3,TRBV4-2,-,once,TGTGCCAGCAGCCAAGGGAGACTTTCAGATACGCAGTATTTT,CASSQGRLSDTQYF
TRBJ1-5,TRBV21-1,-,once,TGTGCCAGCAGCCCACTTTCCCGGGGAGTGAATCAGCCCCAGCATTTT,CASSPLSRGVNQPQHF
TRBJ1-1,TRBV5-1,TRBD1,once,TGCGCCAGCAGCCCCGGCAGGGGGGTGAACACTGAAGCTTTCTTT,CASSPGRGVNTEAFF
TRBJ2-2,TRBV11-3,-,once,TGTGCCAGCAGCCCCTTGTTTAGCAGGGAGCTGTTTTTT,CASSPLFSRELFF
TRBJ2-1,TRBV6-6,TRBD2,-,TGTGCCAGCAGTTACGGGACTAGCGGGAGGGGTAGTGAGCAGTTCTTC,CASSYGTSGRGSEQFF
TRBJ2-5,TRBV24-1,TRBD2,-,TGTGCCACCAGTGAGGGTAACGCGGGGGTCTTGGGGACCCAGTACTTC,CATSEGNAGVLGTQYF
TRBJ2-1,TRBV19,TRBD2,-,TGTGCCAGTAACCCTAGCGGGAGTAGCCACAATGAGCAGTTCTTC,CASNPSGSSHNEQFF
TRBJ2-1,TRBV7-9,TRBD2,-,TGTGCCAGCAGCTTAGGGCTAGCGGGAGTCAATGAGCAGTTCTTC,CASSLGLAGVNEQFF
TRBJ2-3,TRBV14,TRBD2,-,TGTGCCAGCAGCCCCCGACTAGCGGGACTGTGGACAGATACGCAGTATTTT,CASSPRLAGLWTDTQYF
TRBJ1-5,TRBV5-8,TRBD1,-,TGTGCCAGCACCATTTTCGGGACAGCAAATCAGCCCCAGCATTTT,CASTIFGTANQPQHF